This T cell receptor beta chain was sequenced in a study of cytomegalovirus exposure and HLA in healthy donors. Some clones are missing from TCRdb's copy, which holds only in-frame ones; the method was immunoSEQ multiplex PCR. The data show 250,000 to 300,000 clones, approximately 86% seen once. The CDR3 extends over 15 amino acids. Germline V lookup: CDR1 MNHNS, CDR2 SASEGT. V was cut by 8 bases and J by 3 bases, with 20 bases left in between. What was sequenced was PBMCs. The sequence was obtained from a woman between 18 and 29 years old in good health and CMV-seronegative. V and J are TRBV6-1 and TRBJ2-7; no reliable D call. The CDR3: CASGCGLGLGYEQYF. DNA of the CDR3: TGTGCCAGCGGGTGCGGTTTGGGTTTGGGCTACGAGCAGTACTTC.